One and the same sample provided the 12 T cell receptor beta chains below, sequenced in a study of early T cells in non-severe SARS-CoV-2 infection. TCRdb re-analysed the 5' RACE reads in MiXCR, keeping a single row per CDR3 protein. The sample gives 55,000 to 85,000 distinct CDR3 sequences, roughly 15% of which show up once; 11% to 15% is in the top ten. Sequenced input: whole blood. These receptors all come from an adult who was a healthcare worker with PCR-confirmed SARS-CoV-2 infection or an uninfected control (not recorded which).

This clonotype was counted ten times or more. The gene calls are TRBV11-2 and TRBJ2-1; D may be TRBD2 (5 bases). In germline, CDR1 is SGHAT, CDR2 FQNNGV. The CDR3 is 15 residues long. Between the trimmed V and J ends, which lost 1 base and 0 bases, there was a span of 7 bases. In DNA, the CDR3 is TGTGCCAGCAGCTTAGGACTAAGCTCCTACAATGAGCAGTTCTTC. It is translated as CASSLGLSSYNEQFF. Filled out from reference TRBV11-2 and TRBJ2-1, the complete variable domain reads EAGVAQSPRYKIIEKRQSVAFWCNPISGHATLYWYQQILGQGPKLLIQFQNNGVVDDSQLPKDRFSAERLKGVDSTLKIQPAKLEDSAVYLCASSLGLSSYNEQFFGPGTRLTVL.

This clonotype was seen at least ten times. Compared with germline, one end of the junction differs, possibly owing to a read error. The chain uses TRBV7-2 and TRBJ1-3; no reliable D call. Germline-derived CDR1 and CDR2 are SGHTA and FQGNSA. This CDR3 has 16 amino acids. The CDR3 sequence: CASSLALAGSENTIYF. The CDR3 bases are TGTGCCAGCAGCTTAGCGTTAGCGGGCTCTGAAAACACCATATATTTT. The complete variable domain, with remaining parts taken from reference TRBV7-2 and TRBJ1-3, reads GAGVSQSPSNKVTEKGKDVELRCDPISGHTALYWYRQSLGQGLEFLIYFQGNSAPDKSGLPSDRFSAERTGGSVSTLTIQRTQQEDSAVYLCASSLALAGSENTIYFGEGSWLTVV.

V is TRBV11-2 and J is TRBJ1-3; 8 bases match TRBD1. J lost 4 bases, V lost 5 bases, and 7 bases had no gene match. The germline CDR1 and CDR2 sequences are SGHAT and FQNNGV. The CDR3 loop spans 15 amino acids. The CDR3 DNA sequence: TGTGCCAGCAGCCGCAGGGGGCGCGGGGGAAACACCATATATTTT. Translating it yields CASSRRGRGGNTIYF.

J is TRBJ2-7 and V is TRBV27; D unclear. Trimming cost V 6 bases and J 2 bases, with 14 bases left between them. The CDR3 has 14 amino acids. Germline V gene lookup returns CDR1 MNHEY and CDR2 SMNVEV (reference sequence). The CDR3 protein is CASSHRRKTYEQYF. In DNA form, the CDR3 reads TGTGCCAGCAGCCACCGCCGAAAGACCTACGAGCAGTACTTC.

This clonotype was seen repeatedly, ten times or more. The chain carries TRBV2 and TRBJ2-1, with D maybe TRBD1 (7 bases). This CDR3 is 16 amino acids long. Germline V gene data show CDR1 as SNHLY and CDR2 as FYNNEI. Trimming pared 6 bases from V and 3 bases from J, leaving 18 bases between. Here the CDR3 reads CASRPPGGGGYNEQFF. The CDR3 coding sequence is TGTGCCAGCAGGCCCCCCGGAGGGGGCGGCTACAATGAGCAGTTCTTC.

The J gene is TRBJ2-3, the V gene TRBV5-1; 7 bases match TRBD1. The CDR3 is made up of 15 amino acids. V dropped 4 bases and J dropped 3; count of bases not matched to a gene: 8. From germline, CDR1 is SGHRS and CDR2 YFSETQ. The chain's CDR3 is CASSQTGAPTDTQYF. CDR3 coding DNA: TGCGCCAGCAGCCAAACAGGGGCCCCAACAGATACGCAGTATTTT.

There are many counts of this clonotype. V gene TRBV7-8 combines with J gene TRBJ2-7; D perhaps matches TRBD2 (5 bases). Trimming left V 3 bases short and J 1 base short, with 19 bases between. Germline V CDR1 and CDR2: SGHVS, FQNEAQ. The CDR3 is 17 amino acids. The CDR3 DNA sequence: TGTGCCAGCAGCTTCTCCCCCGGAGGACTCATATCCTACGAGCAGTACTTC. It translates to CASSFSPGGLISYEQYF.

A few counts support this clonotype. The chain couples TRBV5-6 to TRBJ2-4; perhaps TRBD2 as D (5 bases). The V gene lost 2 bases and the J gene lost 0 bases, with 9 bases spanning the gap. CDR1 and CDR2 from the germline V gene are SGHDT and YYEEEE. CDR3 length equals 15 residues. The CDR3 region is CASSFRGLAKNIQYF. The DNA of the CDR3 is TGTGCCAGCAGCTTCCGGGGTTTAGCCAAAAACATTCAGTACTTC.

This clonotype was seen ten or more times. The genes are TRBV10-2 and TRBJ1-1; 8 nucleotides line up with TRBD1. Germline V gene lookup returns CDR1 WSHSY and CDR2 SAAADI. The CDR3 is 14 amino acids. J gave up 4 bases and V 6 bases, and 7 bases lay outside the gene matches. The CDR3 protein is CASRPTTGATEAFF. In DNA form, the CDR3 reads TGCGCCAGCAGACCGACGACAGGGGCCACTGAAGCTTTCTTT.

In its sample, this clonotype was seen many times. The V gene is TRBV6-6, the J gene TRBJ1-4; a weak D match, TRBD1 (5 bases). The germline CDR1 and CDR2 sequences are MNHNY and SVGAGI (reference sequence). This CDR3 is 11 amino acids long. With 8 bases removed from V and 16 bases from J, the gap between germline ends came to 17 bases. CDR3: CASGLGGVPFF. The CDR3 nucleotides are TGTGCCAGCGGTCTTGGAGGGGTACCGTTTTTT.

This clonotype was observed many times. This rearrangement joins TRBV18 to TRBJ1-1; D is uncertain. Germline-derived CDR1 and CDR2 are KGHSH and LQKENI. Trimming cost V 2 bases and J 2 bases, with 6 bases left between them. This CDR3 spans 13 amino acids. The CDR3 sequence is CASSPSDNTEAFF. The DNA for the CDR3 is TGTGCCAGCTCACCATCCGATAACACTGAAGCTTTCTTT.

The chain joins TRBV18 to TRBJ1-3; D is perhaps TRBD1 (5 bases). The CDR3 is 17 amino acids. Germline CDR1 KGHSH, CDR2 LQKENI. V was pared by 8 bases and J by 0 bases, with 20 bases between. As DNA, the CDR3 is TGTGCCAGCACGAGGGAGAGGGACCGGACCTCTGGAAACACCATATATTTT. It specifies CASTRERDRTSGNTIYF.